Each of the 27 T cell receptor beta chains below was sequenced from the same sample in a study of control samples from healthy donors and cancer patients. Only in-frame clones appear in the TCRdb table, and some are missing; sequencing was by immunoSEQ multiplex PCR. The top ten clones hold about 3.1% of a sample with about 69,000 clones, 75% to 90% of them seen once. The sample taken for sequencing was PBMCs. The receptors stem from a woman between 45 and 65 years old with lung cancer.

The chain recombines TRBV4-1 with TRBJ1-3; D unresolved. Trimming took 1 base from V and 0 from J, leaving 16 bases between them. Germline V gene lookup returns CDR1 MGHRA and CDR2 YSYEKL. This CDR3 comprises 18 residues. In nucleotides, the CDR3 is TGCGCCAGCAGCCAAGTATTACGGACGGGTCACTCTGGAAACACCATATATTTT. Translation: CASSQVLRTGHSGNTIYF.

The chain uses TRBV7-9 and TRBJ1-1, with unresolved D. The CDR3 runs 17 residues. Germline loops: CDR1 SEHNR, CDR2 FQNEAQ (reference sequence). V dropped 1 base and J dropped 3 bases, with 18 bases sitting between them. CDR3 loop: CASSLGVTMDVDTEAFF. CDR3 DNA: TGTGCCAGCAGCTTAGGGGTGACCATGGACGTTGACACTGAAGCTTTCTTT.

This clone was counted once. The V gene is TRBV5-1, the J gene TRBJ2-7; TRBD1 agrees at 7 bases. Germline loops: CDR1 SGHRS, CDR2 YFSETQ. With 4 bases clipped from V and 4 bases from J, the junction kept 11 bases outside the gene matches. The CDR3 consists of 15 residues. The CDR3 sequence: CASSLGPGQSYEQYF. DNA for the CDR3: TGCGCCAGCAGCCTCGGGCCGGGACAGAGTTACGAGCAGTACTTC.

The chain joins TRBV11-2 to TRBJ2-7; D call uncertain. Germline V gives CDR1 SGHAT, CDR2 FQNNGV. The CDR3 is 13 amino acids. V dropped 3 bases and J dropped 2 bases, with 8 bases sitting between them. For the CDR3, the DNA is TGTGCCAGCAGCTTGTCAGGAGCCTACGAGCAGTACTTC. It yields the protein CASSLSGAYEQYF.

The V call is TRBV27, the J call TRBJ2-7, with TRBD2 as a possible D gene (5 bases). The germline V gene has CDR1 MNHEY and CDR2 SMNVEV (reference sequence). V shed 6 bases and J shed 6 bases, with 12 bases lying between them. The CDR3 contains 12 residues. This CDR3 reads CASSYASSEQYF. CDR3 DNA sequence: TGTGCCAGCAGCTACGCTAGCAGCGAGCAGTACTTC.

This clone was recorded a few times. The chain recombines TRBV2 with TRBJ1-1, with TRBD1 as a possible D gene (6 bases). Germline V gene data show CDR1 as SNHLY and CDR2 as FYNNEI. The CDR3 has 13 residues. V shed 8 bases and J shed 0 bases, with 10 bases lying between them. The CDR3 here is CASVGGLNTEAFF. The CDR3 DNA reads as TGTGCCAGCGTGGGGGGGCTGAACACTGAAGCTTTCTTT.

The V and J genes are TRBV27 and TRBJ2-6; no reliable D call. The CDR3 covers 16 residues. V dropped 5 bases and J dropped 0 bases, with 11 bases sitting between them. Germline CDR1 reads MNHEY; CDR2 reads SMNVEV (reference sequence). In DNA form, the CDR3 reads TGTGCCAGCAGTCCCCTGACCAGCTCTGGGGCCAACGTCCTGACTTTC. Its protein product is CASSPLTSSGANVLTF.

This chain joins TRBV7-9 and TRBJ1-2; 9 positions match TRBD1. V dropped 5 bases and J dropped 3; count of bases not matched to a gene: 4. Per the germline V gene, CDR1 is SEHNR and CDR2 is FQNEAQ (reference sequence). The CDR3 consists of 14 residues. The CDR3 reads CASSAGTGYYGYTF. In DNA form, the CDR3 reads TGTGCCAGCAGCGCCGGGACAGGGTACTATGGCTACACCTTC.

This clone was seen only once. The V call is TRBV13, the J call TRBJ2-1; D is perhaps TRBD2 (7 bases). V was clipped by 4 bases and J by 4 bases, with 17 bases between them. The CDR3 totals 16 residues. Germline V gives CDR1 PRHDT, CDR2 FYEKMQ (reference sequence). As DNA, the CDR3 is TGTGCCAGCAGCTCCTTTGGGGGGGCGCGTTACAATGAGCAGTTCTTC. Residues: CASSSFGGARYNEQFF.

V gene TRBV28 combines with J gene TRBJ2-7; TRBD2 aligns across 7 bases. This CDR3 is 13 amino acids long. The germline V gene has CDR1 MDHEN and CDR2 SYDVKM. The V gene end was trimmed by 6 bases and the J gene end by 4 bases; junction bases not matched to a gene: 6. CDR3 residues: CASRPSGGYEQYF. The CDR3 nucleotides read TGTGCCAGCAGGCCTTCGGGGGGTTACGAGCAGTACTTC.

The chain has TRBV27 and TRBJ1-5; D not certain. The CDR3 runs to 15 residues. In germline, CDR1 is MNHEY, CDR2 SMNVEV (reference sequence). V was trimmed by 2 bases and J by 2 bases, leaving 10 bases between them. CDR3 region: CASSLTTPGNQPQHF. CDR3 nucleotide sequence: TGTGCCAGCAGTTTAACGACCCCTGGCAATCAGCCCCAGCATTTT.

The rearrangement links TRBV15 to TRBJ2-5; weak D call: TRBD2 (5 bases). Per germline, CDR1 LNHNV and CDR2 YYDKDF (reference sequence). Deletions cut 2 bases from V and 5 bases from J, with 12 bases between. The CDR3 spans 14 residues. In DNA, the CDR3 is TGTGCCACCAGCAGATCCGACGGCGGGGAGACCCAGTACTTC. Translating gives CATSRSDGGETQYF.

The CDR3 protein is CASSQRQTYEQYF. CDR3 sequence (DNA): TGCGCCAGCAGCCAACGACAGACCTACGAGCAGTACTTC. The chain carries TRBV4-1 and TRBJ2-7, with D possibly matching TRBD1 (5 bases). CDR3 length: 13 amino acids. V gave up 2 bases and J gave up 2 bases, with 7 bases separating them. Germline V gene sequence: CDR1 MGHRA, CDR2 YSYEKL.

The V and J genes are TRBV7-6 and TRBJ2-5, with D uncertain. V shed 0 bases and J shed 4 bases, with 15 bases lying between them. This CDR3 is built from 16 residues. Germline loops: CDR1 SGHVS, CDR2 FNYEAQ. The CDR3 loop is CASSLAIGSRRETQYF. The CDR3 DNA reads as TGTGCCAGCAGCTTAGCGATAGGAAGCAGACGAGAGACCCAGTACTTC.

The chain uses TRBV28 and TRBJ1-1; D is undetermined. The CDR3 extends over 14 amino acids. Germline V gives CDR1 MDHEN, CDR2 SYDVKM. V lost 2 bases to trimming and J lost 2 bases, with 9 bases between them. In nucleotides, the CDR3 is TGTGCCAGCAGTTTACGGAATTTTAACACTGAAGCTTTCTTT. Amino acid sequence: CASSLRNFNTEAFF.

This clone appeared a few times. The chain couples TRBV7-9 to TRBJ2-1; maybe TRBD2 (5 bases). The CDR3 loop spans 12 amino acids. CDR1 is SEHNR and CDR2 is FQNEAQ in the germline V gene (reference sequence). The germline V and J ends were trimmed by 6 bases and 7 bases, with 10 bases remaining between them. CDR3 sequence: CASRSDWNEQFF. CDR3 DNA: TGTGCCAGCAGGTCGGACTGGAATGAGCAGTTCTTC.

The chain couples TRBV18 to TRBJ2-1; possibly TRBD1 or TRBD2 for D (5 bases each). Germline V gives CDR1 KGHSH, CDR2 LQKENI. The CDR3 has 13 amino acids. V was pared by 6 bases and J by 9 bases, with 15 bases between. CDR3 DNA: TGTGCCAGCTCGGCAACGGCAGGGACTGAGCAGTTCTTC. Its protein product is CASSATAGTEQFF.

V is TRBV28 and J is TRBJ1-5; 7 bases fit TRBD1. With V trimmed by 7 bases and J by 7 bases, 13 bases remained unmatched. Germline V lookup: CDR1 MDHEN, CDR2 SYDVKM. This CDR3 is built from 15 residues. CDR3 sequence: CASTLRDRERQPQHF. CDR3 nucleotide sequence: TGTGCCAGCACCCTCCGGGACAGAGAACGGCAGCCCCAGCATTTT.

This sequence joins TRBV28 and TRBJ2-5; 14 positions agree with TRBD2. Germline CDR1 MDHEN, CDR2 SYDVKM. The ends lost 11 bases at V and 5 bases at J; junction bases unmatched: 10. The CDR3 sequence is 15 residues long. CDR3 sequence: CASRLAGGQIETQYF. In DNA, the CDR3 is TGTGCCTCTCGACTAGCGGGGGGGCAAATCGAGACCCAGTACTTC.

V and J are TRBV4-3 and TRBJ1-6; no clear D gene. CDR1 LGHNA and CDR2 YSLEER come from the germline V gene. Trimming left V 0 bases short and J 7 bases short, with 4 bases between. The CDR3 covers 13 residues. CDR3 loop: CASSQDGNSPLHF. The DNA of the CDR3 is TGCGCCAGCAGCCAAGATGGAAATTCACCCCTCCACTTT.

The chain combines TRBV14 with TRBJ1-1; D is uncertain. The CDR3 covers 15 residues. CDR1 is SGHDN, CDR2 FVKESK, per germline. V shed 3 bases and J shed 3 bases, with 14 bases lying between them. CDR3 in DNA: TGTGCCAGCAGCCACCTTCGGGCCAGAGACACTGAAGCTTTCTTT. The encoded protein is CASSHLRARDTEAFF.

V is TRBV21-1 and J is TRBJ1-2; TRBD1, as called in the table, went unchecked against the DNA. TRBV21-1 represents a pseudogene. The CDR3 is 15 residues long. CDR3 protein: CASTTGQGEAAGYTF. The CDR3, as DNA: TGTGCCAGCACCACCGGGCAGGGGGAGGCTGCAGGCTACACCTTC.

The chain uses TRBV28 and TRBJ2-6; D assignment may be TRBD1 or TRBD2 (5 bases each). CDR3 length: 16 amino acids. CDR1 and CDR2 (germline): MDHEN, SYDVKM. V dropped 5 bases and J dropped 0 bases, with 11 bases sitting between them. The CDR3 DNA is TGTGCCAGCAGTCCGCCCGGGACCTCTGGGGCCAACGTCCTGACTTTC. It codes for CASSPPGTSGANVLTF. The full variable domain, in which reference TRBV28 and TRBJ2-6 provide the parts outside the CDR3, is DVKVTQSSRYLVKRTGEKVFLECVQDMDHENMFWYRQDPGLGLRLIYFSYDVKMKEKGDIPEGYSVSREKKERFSLILESASTNQTSMYLCASSPPGTSGANVLTFGAGSRLTVL.

The chain carries TRBV27 and TRBJ1-5; D gene ambiguous. Trimming took off 3 bases at V and 3 bases at J, with 9 bases between the two ends. CDR3 length: 14 amino acids. The germline V gene has CDR1 MNHEY and CDR2 SMNVEV (reference sequence). In nucleotides, the CDR3 is TGTGCCAGCAGTTTCAACGGTCTCAATCAGCCCCAGCATTTT. Encoded protein: CASSFNGLNQPQHF.

The J gene is TRBJ2-3, the V gene TRBV24-1, with D uncertain. CDR1 KGHDR and CDR2 SFDVKD come from the germline V gene. The CDR3 has 13 amino acids. V was pared by 5 bases and J by 2 bases, with 7 bases between. CDR3 region: CATSALDTDTQYF. The CDR3, as DNA: TGTGCCACCAGTGCTCTAGACACAGATACGCAGTATTTT.

The chain couples TRBV19 to TRBJ2-3; D tentatively reads TRBD1 or TRBD2 (6 bases each). This CDR3 has 17 amino acids. V was clipped by 3 bases and J by 3 bases, with 19 bases between them. The germline V gene has CDR1 LNHDA and CDR2 SQIVND (reference sequence). In DNA, the CDR3 is TGTGCCAGTAGTATCTTCCATGGGGGCGGGGTGACAGATACGCAGTATTTT. Protein product: CASSIFHGGGVTDTQYF.

V is TRBV19 and J is TRBJ2-1; 12 nucleotides align to TRBD2. V lost 7 bases, J lost 4 bases, and 2 bases stayed unmatched. Germline-derived CDR1 and CDR2 are LNHDA and SQIVND (reference sequence). This CDR3 region has 14 residues. This chain's CDR3 is CASKGLAGYNEQFF. The CDR3 region has the DNA TGTGCCAGTAAAGGACTAGCGGGGTACAATGAGCAGTTCTTC.